A selection of T cell receptor beta chains follows, all from one sample in a study of control samples from healthy donors and cancer patients. Sequencing was performed with immunoSEQ multiplex PCR; in TCRdb, only in-frame clones are kept and a portion is missing. The sample comprises around 170,000 clones, about 86% of which are singletons, and roughly 5.3% rests with the top ten. The material sequenced was blood. The receptors were gathered from a woman in her twenties or thirties in good health. Both conserved end residues are part of each CDR3. The order of the fields is clone size, J gene, V gene, D gene, CDR3 DNA, CDR3 protein. A D gene is named only where the DNA matches it firmly. Part of the rows lack a size; the others show once, few, many or a class for expanded clones.

>NA|TRBJ2-2|TRBV19|TRBD2
TGTGCCAGTAGTCGGACTAGCGGATTCGCGAACACCGGGGAGCTGTTTTTT
CASSRTSGFANTGELFF
>NA|TRBJ1-1|TRBV5-4|NA
TGTGCCAGCAGCCCGGAAGGAAGGAGGAACACTGAAGCTTTCTTT
CASSPEGRRNTEAFF
>NA|TRBJ1-1|TRBV5-6|TRBD1
TGTGCCAGCAGCTATCGACAGGGGGTGAACACTGAAGCTTTCTTT
CASSYRQGVNTEAFF
>NA|TRBJ1-2|TRBV11-2|NA
TGTGCCAGCAGGCCCTCCGGGAGGTCCTATGGCTACACCTTC
CASRPSGRSYGYTF
>NA|TRBJ1-2|TRBV24-1|NA
TGTGCCACCAGTGTGGGAGGGGTCGGCTACACCTTC
CATSVGGVGYTF
>few|TRBJ2-1|TRBV12-3/TRBV12-4|TRBD2
TGTGCCAGCAGTTTATATCGGGGGGTCGAGGAGTTCTTC
CASSLYRGVEEFF
>NA|TRBJ1-3|TRBV6-4|NA
TGTGCCAGCAGCGGACTCCCTTCCTCTGGAAACACCATATATTTT
CASSGLPSSGNTIYF
>NA|TRBJ1-4|TRBV12-2|NA
TGTGCAAGTCGCGAGAGAGTCAGGGGAGTAGGAACTAATGAAAAACTGTTTTTT
CASRERVRGVGTNEKLFF
>NA|TRBJ2-2|TRBV19|NA
TGTGCCAGTAGTATGAGACGGGCGAACACCGGGGAGCTGTTTTTT
CASSMRRANTGELFF
>few|TRBJ2-1|TRBV7-9|TRBD2
TGTGCCAGCAGCCCCGGGACTAGCGGGATTGATGAGCAGTTCTTC
CASSPGTSGIDEQFF
>NA|TRBJ2-1|TRBV5-6|NA
TGTGCCAGCAGCTTGGCCCAGGAAGTTGAGCAGTTCTTC
CASSLAQEVEQFF
>NA|TRBJ2-2|TRBV4-1|TRBD1
TGCGCCAGCAGCCCCGGGACAGGCCTAACCGGGGAGCTGTTTTTT
CASSPGTGLTGELFF
>NA|TRBJ1-6|TRBV9|NA
TGTGCCAGCAGCTCGGGGCCGGACAGCCATAATTCACCCCTCCACTTT
CASSSGPDSHNSPLHF
>NA|TRBJ2-1|TRBV5-6|TRBD1
TGTGCCAGCAGCTGGGACAGCAATGAGCAGTTCTTC
CASSWDSNEQFF
>NA|TRBJ2-7|TRBV6-6|NA
TGTGCCAGCCACCGGTTCCCAGGATCCTACGAGCAGTACTTC
CASHRFPGSYEQYF
>NA|TRBJ2-7|TRBV6-5|TRBD2
TGTGCCAGCAGTTACTCAGGGGACTATGGCGAGCAGTACTTC
CASSYSGDYGEQYF
>NA|TRBJ1-2|TRBV5-6|NA
TGTGCCAGCAGCTCTACAGAATCGAGAGGCTACACCTTC
CASSSTESRGYTF
>NA|TRBJ2-7|TRBV18|NA
TGTGCCAGCTCACCACCCTCCGGTGATCCCTACGAGCAGTACTTC
CASSPPSGDPYEQYF
>NA|TRBJ1-1|TRBV19|NA
TGTGCCAGTAGTCCAGGCCTGGGTTACACTGAAGCTTTCTTT
CASSPGLGYTEAFF
>NA|TRBJ1-5|TRBV18|NA
TGTGCCAGCTCACCATGGAGGACCGATAGCAATCAGCCCCAGCATTTT
CASSPWRTDSNQPQHF
>NA|TRBJ1-2|TRBV6-5|NA
TGTGCCAGCAGTTTCTCCCCCGACAGCTATGGCTACACCTTC
CASSFSPDSYGYTF
>NA|TRBJ2-5|TRBV24-1|NA
TGTGCCACCAGTGATCCTAAGTTAGGCGGGGAGACCCAGTACTTC
CATSDPKLGGETQYF
>NA|TRBJ1-5|TRBV6-5|NA
TGTGCCAGCAGGACGGGTGCAGGGGCCAATCAGCCCCAGCATTTT
CASRTGAGANQPQHF
>once|TRBJ1-6|TRBV3-1/TRBV3-2|NA
TGTGCCAGCAGCCAGGCATCGACCGTAACTCCTAATTCACCCCTCCACTTT
CASSQASTVTPNSPLHF
>NA|TRBJ2-3|TRBV7-9|TRBD1
TGTGCCAGTATACACAGGGGGTTTAGCACAGATACGCAGTATTTT
CASIHRGFSTDTQYF
>NA|TRBJ1-1|TRBV5-1|NA
TGCGCCAGCAGCTTTGCGGGGCAGAACACTGAAGCTTTCTTT
CASSFAGQNTEAFF
>NA|TRBJ2-7|TRBV19|NA
TGTGCCAGTAGTACAGGTCCCCACGAGCAGTACTTC
CASSTGPHEQYF
>NA|TRBJ2-2|TRBV5-1|NA
TGCGCCAGCAGCTTAGGCCGCCCGGGCACCGGGGAGCTGTTTTTT
CASSLGRPGTGELFF
>NA|TRBJ2-3|TRBV2|TRBD2
TGTGCCAGCAAATGGGGCCTAGCGGGAGTTACAGATACGCAGTATTTT
CASKWGLAGVTDTQYF
>NA|TRBJ2-1|TRBV9|TRBD2
TGTGCCAGCGGGACAGGACTAGCGGGGTACAATGAGCAGTTCTTC
CASGTGLAGYNEQFF
>few|TRBJ2-5|TRBV9|TRBD1
TGTGCCAGCAGCCCCGGGACAGTCCAACAAGAGACCCAGTACTTC
CASSPGTVQQETQYF
>NA|TRBJ1-1|TRBV27|NA
TGTGCCAGCAGTTTAGTCGGGAACACTGAAGCTTTCTTT
CASSLVGNTEAFF
>once|TRBJ1-5|TRBV6-5|NA
TGTGCCAGCAGTCCAACACAACATCAGCCCCAGCATTTT
CASSPTQHQPQHF
>NA|TRBJ1-2|TRBV5-1|NA
TGCGCCAGCAGCTTGGCGCCGGCATCCTATGGCTACACCTTC
CASSLAPASYGYTF
>NA|TRBJ1-1|TRBV19|NA
TGTGCCAGTAGTAGACACCTGAACACTGAAGCTTTCTTT
CASSRHLNTEAFF
>NA|TRBJ1-2|TRBV6-4|NA
TGTGCCAGCAGTGACAGGGGTTATGGCTACACCTTC
CASSDRGYGYTF
>NA|TRBJ1-4|TRBV7-9|TRBD1
TGTGCCAGCAGCTCCGGGACAGGGGGCGTTAATGAAAAACTGTTTTTT
CASSSGTGGVNEKLFF
>NA|TRBJ2-5|TRBV19|NA
TGTGCCAGTAGTATCAGGCTTACGGAGACCCAGTACTTC
CASSIRLTETQYF